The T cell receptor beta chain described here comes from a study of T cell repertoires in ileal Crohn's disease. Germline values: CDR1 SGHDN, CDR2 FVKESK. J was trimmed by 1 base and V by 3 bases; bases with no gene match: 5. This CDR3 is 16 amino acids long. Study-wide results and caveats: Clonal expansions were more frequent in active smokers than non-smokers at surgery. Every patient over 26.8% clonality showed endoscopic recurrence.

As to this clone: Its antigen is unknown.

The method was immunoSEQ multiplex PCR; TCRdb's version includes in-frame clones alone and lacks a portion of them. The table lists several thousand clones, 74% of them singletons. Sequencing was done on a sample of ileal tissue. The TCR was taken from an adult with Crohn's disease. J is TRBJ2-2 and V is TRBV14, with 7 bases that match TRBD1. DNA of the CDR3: TGTGCCAGCAGCCACCCTGGGACAGAGAACACCGGGGAGCTGTTTTTT. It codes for CASSHPGTENTGELFF. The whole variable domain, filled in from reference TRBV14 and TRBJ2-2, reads EAGVTQFPSHSVIEKGQTVTLRCDPISGHDNLYWYRRVMGKEIKFLLHFVKESKQDESGMPNNRFLAERTGGTYSTLKVQPAELEDSGVYFCASSHPGTENTGELFFGEGSRLTVL.